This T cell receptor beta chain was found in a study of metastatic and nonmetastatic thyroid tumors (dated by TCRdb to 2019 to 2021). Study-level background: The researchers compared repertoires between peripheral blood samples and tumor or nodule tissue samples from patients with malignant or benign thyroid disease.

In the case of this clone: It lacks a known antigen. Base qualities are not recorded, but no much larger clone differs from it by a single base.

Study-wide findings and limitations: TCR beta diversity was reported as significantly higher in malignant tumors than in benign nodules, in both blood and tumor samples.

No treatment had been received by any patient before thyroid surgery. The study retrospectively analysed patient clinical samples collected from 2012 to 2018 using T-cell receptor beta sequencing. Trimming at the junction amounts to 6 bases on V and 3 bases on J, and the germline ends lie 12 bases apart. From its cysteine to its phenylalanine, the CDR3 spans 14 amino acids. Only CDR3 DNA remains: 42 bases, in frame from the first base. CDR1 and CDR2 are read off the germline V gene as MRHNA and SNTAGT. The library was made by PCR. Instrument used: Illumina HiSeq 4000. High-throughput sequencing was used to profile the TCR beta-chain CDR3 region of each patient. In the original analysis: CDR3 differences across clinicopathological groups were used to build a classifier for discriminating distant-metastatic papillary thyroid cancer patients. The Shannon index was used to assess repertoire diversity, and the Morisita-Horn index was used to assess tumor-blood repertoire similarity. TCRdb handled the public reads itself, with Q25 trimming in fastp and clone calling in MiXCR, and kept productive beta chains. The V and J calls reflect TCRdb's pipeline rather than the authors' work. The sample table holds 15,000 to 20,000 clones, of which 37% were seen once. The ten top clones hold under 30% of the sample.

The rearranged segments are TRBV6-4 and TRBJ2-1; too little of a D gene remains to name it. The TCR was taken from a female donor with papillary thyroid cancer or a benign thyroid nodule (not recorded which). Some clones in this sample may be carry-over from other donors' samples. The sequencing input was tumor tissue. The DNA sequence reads TGTGCCAGCAGAACCTGGGCAGTCTACAATGAGCAGTTCTTC. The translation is CASRTWAVYNEQFF.